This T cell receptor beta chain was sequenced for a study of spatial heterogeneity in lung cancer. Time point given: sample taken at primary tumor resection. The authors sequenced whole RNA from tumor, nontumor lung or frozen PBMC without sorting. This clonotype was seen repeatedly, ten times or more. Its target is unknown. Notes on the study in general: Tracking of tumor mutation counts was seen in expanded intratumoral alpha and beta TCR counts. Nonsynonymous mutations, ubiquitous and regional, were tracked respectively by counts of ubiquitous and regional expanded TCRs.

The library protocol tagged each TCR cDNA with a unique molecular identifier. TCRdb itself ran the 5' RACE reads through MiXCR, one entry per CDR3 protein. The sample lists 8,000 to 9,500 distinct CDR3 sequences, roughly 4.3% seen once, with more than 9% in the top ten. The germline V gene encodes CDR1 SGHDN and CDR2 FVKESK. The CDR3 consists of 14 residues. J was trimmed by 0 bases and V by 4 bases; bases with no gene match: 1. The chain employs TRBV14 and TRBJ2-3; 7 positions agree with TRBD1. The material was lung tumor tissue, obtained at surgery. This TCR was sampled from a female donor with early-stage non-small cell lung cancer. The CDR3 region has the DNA TGTGCCAGCAGCCCGGGACAGAGCACAGATACGCAGTATTTT. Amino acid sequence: CASSPGQSTDTQYF.